The present T cell receptor beta chain was sequenced within a study of regulatory T cells in long-lasting Graves disease. Investigators prepared the TCR beta libraries by applying iRepertoire HTBI primers and Arm-PCR of CDR3 regions. TCRdb reanalysed the multiplex PCR reads using MiXCR and keeps one entry per CDR3 protein. The sample includes some 450,000 distinct CDR3 sequences, less than 20% of them seen just once. General observations from the study: Patients with persistent disease showed a bias toward TRBV28, TRBJ1-2 and TRBJ2-5.

Germline CDR1 and CDR2: SGHRS and YFSETQ. The CDR3 totals 14 residues. The germline V and J ends were trimmed by 1 base and 8 bases, with 10 bases remaining between them. This clonotype was seen ten or more times. Its cognate antigen is unknown. Time point described: newly diagnosed GD, antithyroid drugs for less than 3 months. Construction of the TCR library relied on RNA isolated from PBMCs. In Xi'an, China, an endocrinology department was the source of patients. The sample was also reused in another study, on T cells in Graves' hyperthyroidism and ophthalmopathy. That report adds: Peripheral blood also featured most of the thyroid clonotypes expanded above 0.001.

The sequence came from a woman aged 25 to 39 with Graves disease. The input for sequencing was peripheral blood mononuclear cells (PBMCs), taken at new diagnosis, from a patient treated with antithyroid drugs. The genes are TRBV5-1 and TRBJ1-6, with D tentatively TRBD1 (5 bases). The CDR3 DNA is TGCGCCAGCAGCTTGCGGGGGAGTGATTCACCCCTCCACTTT. Amino acids: CASSLRGSDSPLHF.